This entry features one T cell receptor (beta chain) sequence. The method was immunoSEQ multiplex PCR; TCRdb's version includes in-frame clones alone and lacks a portion of them. In the table there are 12,000 or so clones, around 80% of which are singletons. The data were taken from a study of tumor-infiltrating lymphocytes in localized non-small cell lung cancer. Trimming at V came to 1 base and at J to 5 bases, leaving 12 bases not matched to a gene. This CDR3 region has 17 residues. Germline loops: CDR1 SGHTA, CDR2 FQGNSA. The sample comprised lung tumor tissue. J is TRBJ2-5 and V is TRBV7-2; 8 bases match TRBD2. This receptor was identified in a human donor with non-small cell lung cancer. The CDR3 loop is CASSLGPFAGGTETQYF. CDR3 nucleotide sequence: TGTGCCAGCAGCTTAGGGCCCTTTGCGGGGGGCACGGAGACCCAGTACTTC.